The 23 T cell receptor beta chains presented below share a single source sample, sequenced in a study of T cell clonality in common variable immunodeficiency. The data were produced by immunoSEQ multiplex PCR, yet TCRdb's version contains in-frame clones alone and is incomplete. Listed for the sample are under 50,000 clones, none seen a single time. The specimen was peripheral blood mononuclear cells. The receptors derive from a person aged 18 to 75 in good health.

This clone showed up many times. The CDR3 is cut off 3 residues early in the read; its end comes from the germline J gene. The rearrangement links TRBV3-1 (or the pseudogene TRBV3-2) to TRBJ2-7; tentatively, D is TRBD2 (7 bases). The V gene lost 2 bases and the J gene lost 3 bases, with 11 bases spanning the gap. This CDR3 is built from 14 residues. CDR1 LGHDT and CDR2 YNNKEL come from the germline V gene (reference sequence). CDR3 bases read: TGTGCCAGCAGCCAACGGGGGGCTAACTACGAG. Residues: CASSQRGANYE. The full CDR3 reads CASSQRGANYEQYF.

This clone has ten or more counts. The sequence runs out 3 residues before the end of the CDR3; the remainder is reconstructed from the germline J gene. V usage is TRBV5-1 and J usage is TRBJ2-2; TRBD2 agrees at 11 bases. Losses at the gene ends were 5 bases for V and 1 base for J; bases not matched to a gene: 4. The CDR3 length is 16 residues. Germline V gene lookup returns CDR1 SGHRS and CDR2 YFSETQ. Here the CDR3 reads CASRSGLAENTGELFF. Partial CDR3 DNA: TGCGCCAGCAGATCGGGACTAGCGGAGAACACCGGGGAG.

In its sample, this clone was seen many times. The read terminates 3 residues ahead of where the CDR3 ends, so the germline J gene completes it. The chain links TRBV5-1 to TRBJ1-6; TRBD1 agrees at 8 bases. Unmatched junction bases numbered 8, after V lost 2 bases and J lost 7 bases. Germline CDR1 and CDR2: SGHRS and YFSETQ. This CDR3 is 16 amino acids long. CDR3 DNA (partial): TGCGCCAGCAGCTTCTCGCAGGGGGCGCGCAATTCACCC. Its translation: CASSFSQGARNSP. The whole CDR3 is CASSFSQGARNSPLHF.

This clone was seen repeatedly, ten times or more. The observed sequence ends 3 residues before the CDR3 terminus, with the missing tail filled in from the germline J gene. The chain recombines TRBV20-1 with TRBJ2-2; 8 bases map to TRBD1. The CDR3 consists of 13 residues. With V trimmed by 5 bases and J by 3 bases, 2 bases remained unmatched. Germline V gene lookup returns CDR1 DFQATT and CDR2 SNEGSKA (reference sequence). The CDR3 loop is CSARTGHTGELFF. CDR3 bases read: TGCAGTGCTCGGACAGGGCACACCGGGGAG.

In this sample, this clone turned up many times. The sequenced fragment ends 3 residues before the CDR3 boundary, so the rest is inferred from the germline J gene. This chain links TRBV28 with TRBJ1-2; the match to TRBD1 covers 7 bases. The CDR3 runs to 15 residues. Germline V gene data show CDR1 as MDHEN and CDR2 as SYDVKM. The CDR3 region is CASSQQGLIGGGYTF. CDR3 DNA (partial): TGTGCCAGCAGTCAACAGGGGTTGATAGGGGGCGGC.

The sample holds many counts of this clone. The read finishes 3 residues shy of the CDR3 end, and the germline J gene is used to complete it. The chain uses TRBV5-6 and TRBJ1-2; 9 bases are a match to TRBD1. The CDR3 length is 13 residues. Trimming removed 4 bases from V and 7 bases from J; junction bases left unmatched: 5. The V gene's germline CDR1 is SGHDT and CDR2 YYEEEE. Here the CDR3 reads CASSQGQGFGYTF. The sequenced part of the CDR3 DNA is TGTGCCAGCAGCCAGGGACAGGGCTTTGGC.

This clone came up many times. CDR3 sequence: CSARGGGAAQETQYF. CDR3 DNA (partial): TGCAGTGCTAGAGGTGGAGGGGCAGCTCAAGAGACG. The chain uses TRBV20-1 and TRBJ2-3; possible D gene TRBD2, 6 bases. The CDR3 end falls 3 residues outside the read, so it is completed with the germline J gene. This CDR3 has 15 residues. The V gene's germline CDR1 is DFQATT and CDR2 SNEGSKA (reference sequence).

This clone has at least ten counts. The read ends 3 residues shy of where the CDR3 ends; the end is completed using the germline J gene. The gene calls are TRBV18 and TRBJ2-2; D ambiguous. The CDR3 consists of 12 residues. V was shortened by 6 bases and J by 2 bases, with 4 bases between the two germline ends. Germline CDR1 is KGHSH and CDR2 is LQKENI. The CDR3 sequence is CASSPNTGELFF. CDR3 DNA (partial): TGTGCCAGCTCCCCTAACACCGGGGAG.

This clone was recorded many times. The CDR3 goes on 3 residues after the read ends, and that part is filled in from the germline J gene. This chain connects TRBV19 to TRBJ2-2, with D perhaps matching TRBD1 (6 bases). The V end lost 1 base, the J end lost 5 bases, and 14 bases lay between the germline ends. The germline CDR1 and CDR2 sequences are LNHDA and SQIVND (reference sequence). The CDR3 is 16 residues long. The CDR3 loop is CASSIGPGQITGELFF. The CDR3 DNA, read in part, is TGTGCCAGTAGTATAGGGCCGGGACAAATAACCGGGGAG.

This clone was picked up many times. Read sequence stops 3 residues before the CDR3 end, and the germline J gene provides the missing end. The genes are TRBV11-2 and TRBJ2-1, with D hard to call. CDR1 SGHAT and CDR2 FQNNGV come from the germline V gene. This CDR3 is built from 12 residues. Trimming stripped 6 bases from V and 6 bases from J, with 9 bases between. The covered CDR3 bases are TGTGCCAGCAGGCGCGGTGGCAATGAG. Translating it yields CASRRGGNE. The full CDR3 sequence reads CASRRGGNEQFF.

This clone was seen many times. With the read ending 3 residues before the CDR3 end, the germline J gene is used to fill in that end. V is TRBV19 and J is TRBJ1-5; 8 bases agree with TRBD1. Germline CDR1 LNHDA, CDR2 SQIVND (reference sequence). Trimming removed 2 bases from V and 2 bases from J; junction bases left unmatched: 5. The CDR3 has 16 residues. CDR3 in amino acids: CASSIRTGLGNQPQHF. Partial CDR3 DNA: TGTGCCAGTAGTATACGGACAGGGTTGGGCAATCAGCCC. The variable domain in full, with the rest retrieved from reference TRBV19 and TRBJ1-5, is DGGITQSPKYLFRKEGQNVTLSCEQNLNHDAMYWYRQDPGQGLRLIYYSQIVNDFQKGDIAEGYSVSREKKESFPLTVTSAQKNPTAFYLCASSIRTGLGNQPQHFGDGTRLSIL.

A note on this clone: The CDR3 end is not reached by the read, which stops 3 residues before it; the germline J gene fills it in. The V gene is TRBV13, the J gene TRBJ2-1; D uncertain. Trimming cost V 4 bases and J 2 bases, with 12 bases left between them. The CDR3 totals 15 residues. Germline-derived CDR1 and CDR2 are PRHDT and FYEKMQ (reference sequence). The CDR3 sequence: CASSSPEATYNEQFF. The part of the CDR3 DNA that was read is TGTGCCAGCAGCTCCCCCGAGGCCACCTACAATGAG.

This clone appeared many times. The read terminates 3 residues before the CDR3 end, so the remaining end is supplied by the germline J gene. This chain uses TRBV6-4 with TRBJ2-1, with D perhaps matching TRBD2 (6 bases). The CDR3 is 15 residues long. The V gene's germline CDR1 is MRHNA and CDR2 SNTAGT. V was shortened by 0 bases and J by 0 bases, with 6 bases between the two germline ends. The DNA read from the CDR3 is TGTGCCAGCAGTGACTCTAGCGGCTCCTACAATGAG. Translated: CASSDSSGSYNE. The full CDR3 protein reads CASSDSSGSYNEQFF.

This clone was found a few times. The CDR3: CSAWTFHNEQFF. Partial CDR3 DNA: TGCAGTGCATGGACTTTTCACAATGAG. This rearrangement joins TRBV20-1 to TRBJ2-1; D is perhaps TRBD2 (5 bases). The read halts 3 residues ahead of the CDR3 end, with the missing end drawn from the germline J gene. V lost 6 bases, J lost 5 bases, and 11 bases lay in between. CDR1 and CDR2 (germline): DFQATT, SNEGSKA (reference sequence). This CDR3 spans 12 amino acids.

This clone was found many times. The read terminates 3 residues before the CDR3 end, so the remaining end is supplied by the germline J gene. The chain has TRBV14 and TRBJ2-1, with TRBD2 identical over 7 bases. The CDR3 is 17 amino acids. V was clipped by 2 bases and J by 0 bases; unmatched bases: 7. Germline lookup yields CDR1 SGHDN and CDR2 FVKESK. Incomplete CDR3 DNA: TGTGCCAGCAGCCAATCCACTAGCGCTGGCTCCTACAATGAG. Protein: CASSQSTSAGSYNE. The full CDR3 is CASSQSTSAGSYNEQFF. The variable domain in full, completed from reference TRBV14 and TRBJ2-1, reads EAGVTQFPSHSVIEKGQTVTLRCDPISGHDNLYWYRRVMGKEIKFLLHFVKESKQDESGMPNNRFLAERTGGTYSTLKVQPAELEDSGVYFCASSQSTSAGSYNEQFFGPGTRLTVL.

At least ten counts were recorded for this clone. The read finishes 3 residues shy of the CDR3 end, and the germline J gene is used to complete it. The rearrangement uses TRBV30 and TRBJ1-5; tentatively, D is TRBD1 (5 bases). CDR1 is GTSNPN, CDR2 SVGIG, per germline (reference sequence). V gave up 5 bases and J gave up 7 bases, with 15 bases separating them. There are 13 residues in the CDR3. CDR3 DNA (partial): TGTGCCTGGGGGGGACTGCCCGGGCAGCCC. Translating it yields CAWGGLPGQP. The whole CDR3 protein reads CAWGGLPGQPQHF.

This clone was detected many times. From the germline J gene comes the end of the CDR3, since the read stops 3 residues before it. V and J are TRBV5-1 and TRBJ1-2; 11 bases fit TRBD1. Germline-derived CDR1 and CDR2 are SGHRS and YFSETQ. The CDR3 has 17 amino acids. CDR3 loop: CASSPTIKGQGASGYTF. Incomplete CDR3 DNA: TGCGCCAGCAGCCCCACTATCAAAGGACAGGGGGCGTCCGGC.

The table lists this clone with many counts. The CDR3 end falls 3 residues outside the read, so it is completed with the germline J gene. The chain carries TRBV4-1 and TRBJ2-7; 10 bases match TRBD2. CDR1 is MGHRA, CDR2 YSYEKL, per germline. J lost 4 bases, V lost 4 bases, and 10 bases had no gene match. This CDR3 contains 16 residues. CDR3 DNA (partial): TGCGCCAGCAGCCCCTTGGCGACTAGCGGGCCGTACGAG. It specifies CASSPLATSGPYE. The whole CDR3 protein reads CASSPLATSGPYEQYF.

Points on this clone: A much larger clone lies one base from this, so it may be a read error. The read ends 3 residues before the CDR3 terminus; that terminus is restored from the germline J gene. J is TRBJ2-3 and V is TRBV18; 7 bases line up with TRBD1. The CDR3 consists of 15 residues. Germline loops: CDR1 KGHSH, CDR2 LQKENI. The CDR3: CASSPGGQAGQPQYF. The sequenced CDR3 bases are TGTGCCAGCTCACCAGGAGGACAGGCGGGCCAGCCG.

The table lists this clone with many counts. The sequence runs out 3 residues before the end of the CDR3; the remainder is reconstructed from the germline J gene. The genes are TRBV20-1 and TRBJ1-1, with 10 nucleotides matching TRBD1. The germline gives CDR1 DFQATT, CDR2 SNEGSKA (reference sequence). There are 15 residues in the CDR3. J lost 5 bases, V lost 2 bases, and 8 bases had no gene match. CDR3 amino acids: CSARPRQGAFTEAFF. The DNA read from the CDR3 is TGCAGTGCTAGACCACGACAGGGGGCCTTTACTGAA.

This clone was seen many times. The CDR3 is cut off 3 residues early in the read; its end comes from the germline J gene. This rearrangement joins TRBV28 to TRBJ2-2, with D perhaps TRBD1 or TRBD2 (7 bases each). The CDR3 is 15 amino acids. Trimming cost V 5 bases and J 3 bases, with 13 bases left between them. CDR1 is MDHEN and CDR2 is SYDVKM in the germline V gene. CDR3 protein: CASSTGEGHTGELFF. CDR3 DNA (partial): TGTGCCAGCAGTACAGGGGAGGGTCACACCGGGGAG.

The sample holds a few counts of this clone. The sequenced fragment ends 3 residues before the CDR3 boundary, so the rest is inferred from the germline J gene. The chain combines TRBV6-2 or TRBV6-3 with TRBJ1-2, with 11 bases aligning to TRBD1. The CDR3 contains 13 residues. Germline assignment: CDR1 MNHEY and CDR2 SVGEGT. The sequenced CDR3 bases are TGTGCCAGCGGGACAGGGGGATACTACGAC. Protein sequence: CASGTGGYYD. Given in full, the CDR3 is CASGTGGYYDYTF.

This clone was counted at least ten times. The read terminates 3 residues ahead of where the CDR3 ends, so the germline J gene completes it. V usage is TRBV30 and J usage is TRBJ1-2; 11 bases map to TRBD1. This CDR3 has 13 residues. Germline CDR1 is GTSNPN and CDR2 is SVGIG (reference sequence). The V and J ends lost 5 bases and 3 bases, in that order; junction bases with no gene match: 2. This chain's CDR3 is CAWGGQGDYGYTF. Partial CDR3 DNA: TGTGCCTGGGGGGGACAGGGGGACTATGGC.